Below are 17 T cell receptor beta chains sequenced from a single sample in a study of blood T cells in healthy people across ages. It was with a sample-barcoded 5' primer and a J-beta primer mix that a second PCR of roughly 7 to 11 cycles was run. TCRdb analysed the 5' RACE reads with MiXCR anew, one entry per CDR3 protein. In the table there are about 1.8 million distinct CDR3 sequences, about 50% of which are singletons. The sample consisted of blood. The receptors originated from a woman in her forties in good health.

This clonotype was picked up a small number of times. V gene TRBV10-3 combines with J gene TRBJ2-7, with unresolved D. The germline gives CDR1 ENHRY, CDR2 SYGVKD. The CDR3 loop spans 12 amino acids. V was cut by 4 bases and J by 2 bases, with 6 bases left in between. This CDR3 reads CAISGSTYEQYF. As DNA, the CDR3 is TGTGCCATCAGTGGATCCACCTACGAGCAGTACTTC.

The V call is TRBV7-9, the J call TRBJ2-1; 7 nucleotides align to TRBD1. Germline CDR1 is SEHNR and CDR2 is FQNEAQ (reference sequence). Germline trimming cut 0 bases from V and 7 bases from J; bases unmatched to any gene: 6. The CDR3 loop spans 15 amino acids. CDR3: CASSLAGQFANEQFF. The DNA for the CDR3 is TGTGCCAGCAGCTTAGCGGGACAGTTTGCTAATGAGCAGTTCTTC.

This sequence joins TRBV20-1 and TRBJ2-1; a weak D match, TRBD1 (6 bases). The J call may be mistaken, given a closer DNA end match to TRBJ2-7. Germline V gene sequence: CDR1 DFQATT, CDR2 SNEGSKA (reference sequence). The CDR3 sequence is 14 residues long. CDR3 DNA sequence: TGCAGTGCTTTGGGGGCGAGCTCCTACAATGAGCAGTACTTC. Its protein product is CSALGASSYNEQYF.

This clonotype occurred a few times. V gene TRBV4-3 combines with J gene TRBJ2-5; 12 bases map to TRBD2. This CDR3 comprises 18 residues. Per germline, CDR1 LGHNA and CDR2 YSLEER. V was pared by 1 base and J by 4 bases, with 10 bases of the junction left unmatched. This CDR3 is CASSQGTSGDLGGETQYF. The CDR3 coding sequence is TGCGCCAGCAGCCAAGGGACTAGCGGGGATTTGGGAGGAGAGACCCAGTACTTC.

The chain employs TRBV20-1 and TRBJ2-1; perhaps D is TRBD1 or TRBD2 (5 bases each). Germline V gives CDR1 DFQATT, CDR2 SNEGSKA (reference sequence). This CDR3 is 12 amino acids long. Trimming pared 3 bases from V and 9 bases from J, leaving 12 bases between. The CDR3 DNA reads as TGCAGTGCTAGTAGGGGAGCGAGTGAGCAGTTCTTC. Residues: CSASRGASEQFF.

The rearrangement uses TRBV6-2 or TRBV6-3 and TRBJ2-4; unclear D gene. The V end lost 2 bases, the J end lost 1 base, and 12 bases lay between the germline ends. The V gene's germline CDR1 is MNHEY and CDR2 SVGEGT. This CDR3 has 16 residues. This CDR3 reads CASSYEVYGAKNIQYF. The CDR3 DNA is TGTGCCAGCAGTTACGAGGTTTACGGGGCCAAAAACATTCAGTACTTC.

This clonotype was seen more than once but under ten times. J is TRBJ2-1 and V is TRBV29-1, with D possibly TRBD2 on 5 matching bases. With 4 bases removed from V and 9 bases from J, the gap between germline ends came to 16 bases. CDR3 size: 13 residues. The V gene's germline CDR1 is SQVTM and CDR2 ANQGSEA. The CDR3 nucleotides are TGCAGCGTTGGCCCGTCCGGGATACGTGAGCAGTTCTTC. Its translation is CSVGPSGIREQFF.

In regard to this clonotype: The CDR3 end shows no conserved phenylalanine or tryptophan, and so a read error is likely. The rearrangement uses TRBV28 and TRBJ2-6, with 11 bases matching TRBD1. V was pared by 4 bases and J by 2 bases, with 1 base of the junction left unmatched. Per the germline V gene, CDR1 is MDHEN and CDR2 is SYDVKM. This CDR3 is built from 16 residues. For the CDR3, the DNA is TGTGCCAGCAGTTGGGACAGGGGGACTGGGGCCAACGTCCTGACTCTC. This gives the protein CASSWDRGTGANVLTL.

This clonotype was detected a few times. The rearrangement links TRBV5-8 to TRBJ2-5, with a possible D match to TRBD2 (7 bases). The CDR3 totals 15 residues. The ends were cut back, 1 base at V and 11 bases at J, with 21 bases in the middle. CDR1 SGHTS and CDR2 YDEGEE come from the germline V gene. The CDR3 sequence: CASSLLSTEGGEQYF. The CDR3 DNA reads as TGTGCCAGCAGCTTGTTATCGACCGAAGGGGGGGAGCAGTACTTC. The variable domain in full, with the rest retrieved from reference TRBV5-8 and TRBJ2-5, is EAGVTQSPTHLIKTRGQQATLRCSPISGHTSVYWYQQALGLGLQFLLWYDEGEERNRGNFPPRFSGRQFPNYSSELNVNALELEDSALYLCASSLLSTEGGEQYFGPGTRLLVL.

This chain links TRBV7-8 with TRBJ2-3, with 7 bases fitting TRBD1. The germline V gene encodes CDR1 SGHVS and CDR2 FQNEAQ. V lost 5 bases and J lost 5; bases outside the gene matches: 4. The CDR3 contains 13 residues. DNA for the CDR3: TGTGCCAGCAGCCTGGACAGGAAAGATACGCAGTATTTT. Amino acid sequence: CASSLDRKDTQYF.

In this sample, this clonotype turned up a few times. The chain combines TRBV20-1 with TRBJ2-7, with 7 nucleotides matching TRBD1. CDR3 length: 15 amino acids. V shed 5 bases and J 0 bases; nucleotides not matched to a gene: 10. Germline V lookup: CDR1 DFQATT, CDR2 SNEGSKA (reference sequence). CDR3 in DNA: TGCAGTGCTGTGGACAGGTTCTTATCCTCCTACGAGCAGTACTTC. This translates into CSAVDRFLSSYEQYF.

As concerns this clonotype: One base away lies a much larger clone, so this may be a sequencing read error. This rearrangement joins TRBV28 to TRBJ2-7, with 7 bases that match TRBD2. V dropped 7 bases and J dropped 2; count of bases not matched to a gene: 2. The CDR3 length is 12 residues. Germline assignment: CDR1 MDHEN and CDR2 SYDVKM. DNA of the CDR3: TGTGCCAGCACTAGCGGCACCTACGAGCAGTACTTC. As protein: CASTSGTYEQYF.

The rearrangement joins TRBV10-3 to TRBJ2-1; a possible D gene is TRBD2 (5 bases). The better agreement between TRBJ2-7 and the DNA end casts doubt on the J call. CDR1 ENHRY and CDR2 SYGVKD come from the germline V gene. The CDR3 covers 14 residues. The CDR3 nucleotides read TGTGCCATCAGGGGGATGCTAGCTCTAAATGAGCAGTACTTC. Translating it yields CAIRGMLALNEQYF.

Only one count was recorded for this clonotype. The V and J genes are TRBV6-1 and TRBJ2-3; D might be TRBD2 (5 bases). Germline loops: CDR1 MNHNS, CDR2 SASEGT. The CDR3 is 14 residues long. V was trimmed by 6 bases and J by 6 bases, leaving 16 bases between them. Here the CDR3 DNA reads TGTGCCAGCAGAACCGGGATTACGGAGGATACGCAGTATTTT. Amino acid sequence: CASRTGITEDTQYF.

This chain uses TRBV7-8 with TRBJ2-3; D unresolved. V lost 1 base and J lost 0, with 14 bases in between. Germline loops: CDR1 SGHVS, CDR2 FQNEAQ. This CDR3 has 17 amino acids. The CDR3 DNA follows: TGTGCCAGCAGCTTAGGCCGAACTGCGGCTAGCACAGATACGCAGTATTTT. It encodes CASSLGRTAASTDTQYF. Using reference TRBV7-8 and TRBJ2-3 for the parts outside the CDR3, the full variable domain is GAGVSQSPRYKVAKRGQDVALRCDPISGHVSLFWYQQALGQGPEFLTYFQNEAQLDKSGLPSDRFFAERPEGSVSTLKIQRTQQEDSAVYLCASSLGRTAASTDTQYFGPGTRLTVL.

This clonotype was seen only a few times. V gene TRBV20-1 combines with J gene TRBJ2-5; maybe TRBD1 (6 bases). This CDR3 has 16 residues. CDR1 is DFQATT, CDR2 SNEGSKA, per germline (reference sequence). V lost 6 bases to trimming and J lost 2 bases, with 22 bases between them. The CDR3 loop reads CSAGRTPATGQETQYF. The DNA of the CDR3 is TGCAGTGCAGGCCGGACCCCTGCAACAGGGCAAGAGACCCAGTACTTC.

This sequence joins TRBV20-1 and TRBJ1-6; possibly TRBD1 for D (6 bases). V lost 6 bases to trimming and J lost 10 bases, with 19 bases between them. Germline CDR1 DFQATT, CDR2 SNEGSKA (reference sequence). This CDR3 has 14 residues. The CDR3 region is CSAPVGRGGSPLHF. CDR3 bases: TGCAGTGCCCCGGTGGGCAGGGGTGGGTCACCCCTCCACTTT.